This entry lists 3 T cell receptor beta chains sequenced from one sample in a study of CD8 T cells in ankylosing spondylitis. Antigen specificity for these receptors is unknown. Study-level points and caveats: Ankylosing spondylitis blood seemed to carry a telltale TCR beta motif made of eight or nine highly homologous variants.

Each CDR3 protein is one row after TCRdb ran MiXCR on the 5' RACE reads. The sample holds tens of thousands of distinct CDR3 sequences; roughly 10% are singletons and the top ten take approximately 29%. The sample consisted of blood, either unsorted or a sorted T cell fraction (not recorded which). Receptors were obtained from a male donor with ankylosing spondylitis.

This clonotype was seen ten or more times. This chain links TRBV7-9 with TRBJ1-2; D gene uncertain. CDR3 size: 14 residues. The germline V gene has CDR1 SEHNR and CDR2 FQNEAQ (reference sequence). The germline V and J ends were trimmed by 3 bases and 1 base, with 9 bases remaining between them. CDR3 coding DNA: TGTGCCAGCAGCTTGATACAGAATAACTATGGCTACACCTTC. Its protein product is CASSLIQNNYGYTF.

This clonotype was counted a few times. The J gene is TRBJ1-2, the V gene TRBV7-6; 9 nucleotides match TRBD1. V shed 4 bases and J 7 bases; nucleotides not matched to a gene: 7. The CDR3 covers 14 residues. Germline loops: CDR1 SGHVS, CDR2 FNYEAQ. CDR3 in amino acids: CASSYGQGMGGYTF. CDR3 DNA: TGTGCCAGCAGCTATGGACAGGGGATGGGTGGCTACACCTTC.

Regarding this clonotype: Just one base apart from a much larger clone, this may be a read error. The V call is TRBV3-1, the J call TRBJ2-3, with 9 bases identical to TRBD2. Germline values: CDR1 LGHDT, CDR2 YNNKEL (reference sequence). J gave up 4 bases and V 4 bases, and 12 bases lay outside the gene matches. The CDR3 length is 17 residues. The CDR3 coding sequence is TGTGCCAGCAGCCGAGAGGTTGTTAGCGGGAGCCCAGATACGCAGTATTTT. This encodes CASSREVVSGSPDTQYF.